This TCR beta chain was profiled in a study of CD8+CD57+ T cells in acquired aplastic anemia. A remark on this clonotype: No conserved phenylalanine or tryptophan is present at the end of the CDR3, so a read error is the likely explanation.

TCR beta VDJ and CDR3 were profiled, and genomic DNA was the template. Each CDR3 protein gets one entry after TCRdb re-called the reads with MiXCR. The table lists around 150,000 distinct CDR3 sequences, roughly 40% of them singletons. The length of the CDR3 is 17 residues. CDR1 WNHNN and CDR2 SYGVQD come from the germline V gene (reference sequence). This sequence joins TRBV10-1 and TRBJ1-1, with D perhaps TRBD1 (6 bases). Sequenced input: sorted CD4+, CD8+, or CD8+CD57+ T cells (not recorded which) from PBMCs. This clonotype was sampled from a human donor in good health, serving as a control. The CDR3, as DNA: TGTGCCAGCAGTGAGCAATCCACAGGGTTATGGTCCACTGAAGCTTTCTCT. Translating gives CASSEQSTGLWSTEAFS.